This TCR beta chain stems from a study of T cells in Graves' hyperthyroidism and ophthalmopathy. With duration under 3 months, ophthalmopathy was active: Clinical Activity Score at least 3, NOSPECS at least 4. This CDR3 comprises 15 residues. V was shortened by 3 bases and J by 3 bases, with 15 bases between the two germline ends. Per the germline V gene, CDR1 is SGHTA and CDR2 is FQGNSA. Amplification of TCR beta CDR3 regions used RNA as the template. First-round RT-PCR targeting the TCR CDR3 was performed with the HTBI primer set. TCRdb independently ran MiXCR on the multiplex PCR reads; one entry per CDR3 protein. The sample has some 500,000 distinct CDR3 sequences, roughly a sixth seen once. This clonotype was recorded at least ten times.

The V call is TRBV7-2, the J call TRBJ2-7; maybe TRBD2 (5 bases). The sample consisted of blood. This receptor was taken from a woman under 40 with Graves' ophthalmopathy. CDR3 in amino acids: CASSFPDIGNYEQYF. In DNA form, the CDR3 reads TGTGCCAGCAGCTTCCCAGATATCGGGAACTACGAGCAGTACTTC.